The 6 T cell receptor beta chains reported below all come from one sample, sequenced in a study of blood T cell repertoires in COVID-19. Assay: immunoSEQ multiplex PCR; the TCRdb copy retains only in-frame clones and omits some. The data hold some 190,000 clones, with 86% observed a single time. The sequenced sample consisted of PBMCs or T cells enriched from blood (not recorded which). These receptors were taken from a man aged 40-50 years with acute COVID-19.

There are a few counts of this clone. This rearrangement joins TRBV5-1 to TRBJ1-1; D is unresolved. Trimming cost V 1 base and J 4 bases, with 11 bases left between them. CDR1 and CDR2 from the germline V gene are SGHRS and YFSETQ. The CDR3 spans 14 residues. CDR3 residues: CASSLKATGTEAFF. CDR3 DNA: TGCGCCAGCAGCTTGAAAGCAACGGGCACTGAAGCTTTCTTT.

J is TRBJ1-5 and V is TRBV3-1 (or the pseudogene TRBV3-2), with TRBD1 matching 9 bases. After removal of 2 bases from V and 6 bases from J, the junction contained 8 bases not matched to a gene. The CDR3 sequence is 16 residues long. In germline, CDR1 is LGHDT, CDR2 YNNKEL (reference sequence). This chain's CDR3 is CASSQYGTGKSQPQHF. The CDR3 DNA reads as TGTGCCAGCAGCCAATATGGGACAGGGAAAAGTCAGCCCCAGCATTTT.

The CDR3 coding sequence is TGTGCCAGCAGCTTAGCGGCAGAACCTAATTCACCCCTCCACTTT. This translates into CASSLAAEPNSPLHF. V usage is TRBV7-9 and J usage is TRBJ1-6, with D uncertain. V was shortened by 0 bases and J by 6 bases, with 9 bases between the two germline ends. Per germline, CDR1 SEHNR and CDR2 FQNEAQ (reference sequence). CDR3 size: 15 residues.

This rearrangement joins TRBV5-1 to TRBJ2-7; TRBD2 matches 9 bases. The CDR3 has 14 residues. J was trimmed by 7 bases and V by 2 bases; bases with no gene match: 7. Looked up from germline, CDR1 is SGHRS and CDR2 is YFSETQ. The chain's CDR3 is CASSFKAGGLEQYF. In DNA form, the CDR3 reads TGCGCCAGCAGCTTCAAAGCGGGAGGTCTAGAGCAGTACTTC.

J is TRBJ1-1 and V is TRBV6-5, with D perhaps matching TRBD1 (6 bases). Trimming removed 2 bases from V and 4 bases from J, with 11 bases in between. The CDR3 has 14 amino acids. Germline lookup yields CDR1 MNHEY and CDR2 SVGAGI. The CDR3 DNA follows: TGTGCCAGCAGTTACGTGACAGGCACCACTGAAGCTTTCTTT. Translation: CASSYVTGTTEAFF.

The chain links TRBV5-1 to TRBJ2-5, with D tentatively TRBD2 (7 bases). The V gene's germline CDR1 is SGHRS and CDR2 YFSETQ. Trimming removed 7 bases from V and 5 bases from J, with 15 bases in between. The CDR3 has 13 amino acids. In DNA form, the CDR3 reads TGCGCCAGCGGGGGGGCGCCAGGGGAGACCCAGTACTTC. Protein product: CASGGAPGETQYF.